The clone carrying this TCR beta chain was counted many times. Antigen specificity is unknown. The entry originates in a study of human T cells and chemical hapten exposure. Study conclusions and caveats: Once DPC sensitization occurred, TCRs above 1 in 1000 frequency showed no change.

Stated time point: pre-sensitization, week 0. Regarding treatment: therapeutic diphenylcyclopropenone sensitization with weekly scalp DPC. Unfractionated whole blood served as the source for total RNA extraction. TCRdb reanalysed the RACE reads using MiXCR and keeps one entry per CDR3 protein. The table has 270,000 or so distinct CDR3 sequences, over 7.5% seen once. The sample in question was whole blood, obtained in connection with sensitization to the hapten diphenylcyclopropenone (DPC). This receptor was taken from a young man with alopecia areata. Some clones in this sample may be carry-over from other donors' samples.

CDR3 residues: CASSGADSFNSPLHF. CDR3 DNA sequence: TGTGCCAGCAGTGGTGCGGACAGCTTTAATTCACCCCTCCACTTT. The chain uses TRBV6-1 and TRBJ1-6; the D gene is possibly TRBD1 (6 bases). The CDR3 length is 15 residues. Germline V gene sequence: CDR1 MNHNS, CDR2 SASEGT. Trimming took 4 bases from V and 6 from J, leaving 13 bases between them.